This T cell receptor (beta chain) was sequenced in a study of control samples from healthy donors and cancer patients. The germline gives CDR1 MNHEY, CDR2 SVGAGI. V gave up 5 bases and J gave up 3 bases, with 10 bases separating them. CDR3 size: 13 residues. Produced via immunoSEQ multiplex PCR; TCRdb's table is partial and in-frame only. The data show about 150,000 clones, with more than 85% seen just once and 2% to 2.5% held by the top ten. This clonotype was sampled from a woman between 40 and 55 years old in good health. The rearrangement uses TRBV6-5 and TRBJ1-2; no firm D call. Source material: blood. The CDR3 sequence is CASSTKGYYGYTF. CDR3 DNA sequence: TGTGCCAGCAGTACTAAAGGGTACTATGGCTACACCTTC.